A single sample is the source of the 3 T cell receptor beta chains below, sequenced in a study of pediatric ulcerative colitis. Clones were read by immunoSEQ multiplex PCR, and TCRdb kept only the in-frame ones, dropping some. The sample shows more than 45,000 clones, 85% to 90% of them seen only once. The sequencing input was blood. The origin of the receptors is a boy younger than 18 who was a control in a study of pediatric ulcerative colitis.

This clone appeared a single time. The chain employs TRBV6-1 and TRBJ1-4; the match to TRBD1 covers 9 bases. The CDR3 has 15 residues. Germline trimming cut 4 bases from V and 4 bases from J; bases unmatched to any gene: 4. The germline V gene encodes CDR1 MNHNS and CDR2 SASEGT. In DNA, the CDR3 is TGTGCCAGCAGTGCTTGGACAGGGGATAATGAAAAACTGTTTTTT. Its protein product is CASSAWTGDNEKLFF.

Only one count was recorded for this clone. The CDR3, as DNA: TGTGCCAGCAAACAATGGCAGGGGGATTACACCGGGGAGCTGTTTTTT. Residues: CASKQWQGDYTGELFF. The V call is TRBV27, the J call TRBJ2-2; 7 nucleotides line up with TRBD1. V was clipped by 7 bases and J by 3 bases; unmatched bases: 11. Germline CDR1 reads MNHEY; CDR2 reads SMNVEV (reference sequence). The CDR3 length is 16 residues.

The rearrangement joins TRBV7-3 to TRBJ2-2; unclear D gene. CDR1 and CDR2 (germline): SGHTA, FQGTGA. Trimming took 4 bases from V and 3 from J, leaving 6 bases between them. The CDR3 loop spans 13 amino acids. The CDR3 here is CASSSPDTGELFF. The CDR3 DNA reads TGTGCCAGCAGCTCCCCCGACACCGGGGAGCTGTTTTTT. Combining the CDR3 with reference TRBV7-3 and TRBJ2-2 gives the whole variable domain GAGVSQTPSNKVTEKGKYVELRCDPISGHTALYWYRQSLGQGPEFLIYFQGTGAADDSGLPNDRFFAVRPEGSVSTLKIQRTERGDSAVYLCASSSPDTGELFFGEGSRLTVL.